One and the same sample provided the 22 T cell receptor beta chains below, sequenced in a study of T cell responses to AZD1222 COVID-19 vaccine. The assay was immunoSEQ multiplex PCR, and TCRdb's table has in-frame clones only and misses some. Here the sample table reports over 140,000 clones. Sequencing used peripheral blood. All receptors derive from an adult in good health.

With respect to this clone: Additional DNA sequences in this sample encode the identical CDR3. This chain connects TRBV2 to TRBJ1-2; TRBD1 is a possible D gene (6 bases). The CDR3 has 13 amino acids. Germline CDR1 SNHLY, CDR2 FYNNEI. With 5 bases removed from V and 1 base from J, the gap between germline ends came to 8 bases. The CDR3, as DNA: TGTGCCAGCAGTCCGGACAGTAACTATGGCTACACCTTC. It specifies CASSPDSNYGYTF.

The rearrangement uses TRBV29-1 and TRBJ2-7, with 9 bases aligning to TRBD1. The CDR3 runs 16 residues. V gave up 5 bases and J gave up 0 bases; unmatched junction bases: 11. Germline CDR1 is SQVTM and CDR2 is ANQGSEA. CDR3 nucleotide sequence: TGCAGCGTTCAACTCTCCGGGACAGGGAGCTCCTACGAGCAGTACTTC. Translation: CSVQLSGTGSSYEQYF.

CDR3 sequence (DNA): TGTGCCAGCAGTGGCGCCGGGGGGCTAGCCAAAAACATTCAGTACTTC. This translates into CASSGAGGLAKNIQYF. V is TRBV2 and J is TRBJ2-4; a weak D match, TRBD2 (7 bases). Germline V gives CDR1 SNHLY, CDR2 FYNNEI. CDR3 length: 16 residues. V shed 4 bases and J shed 0 bases, with 13 bases lying between them.

The chain couples TRBV6-5 to TRBJ2-5, with 11 bases identical to TRBD2. The V gene's germline CDR1 is MNHEY and CDR2 SVGAGI. Trimming took 3 bases from V and 5 from J; bases not matched to a gene: 5. The CDR3 spans 15 residues. CDR3 sequence (DNA): TGTGCCAGCAGTTATACTAGCGGGGGTTTGGAGACCCAGTACTTC. Translating gives CASSYTSGGLETQYF.

The V and J genes are TRBV6-1 and TRBJ2-2; possible D gene TRBD2, 6 bases. Germline V gives CDR1 MNHNS, CDR2 SASEGT. V was clipped by 2 bases and J by 6 bases, with 13 bases between them. The CDR3 contains 15 residues. The CDR3 sequence: CASSEFGGLAGELFF. For the CDR3, the DNA is TGTGCCAGCAGTGAATTCGGGGGTTTAGCCGGGGAGCTGTTTTTT.

The chain employs TRBV19 and TRBJ1-3, with D possibly TRBD1 on 5 matching bases. The CDR3 contains 14 residues. V was cut by 10 bases and J by 0 bases, with 13 bases left in between. Germline-derived CDR1 and CDR2 are LNHDA and SQIVND (reference sequence). This chain's CDR3 is CATGDRNSGNTIYF. In nucleotides, the CDR3 is TGTGCCACCGGGGACCGCAACTCTGGAAACACCATATATTTT.

In nucleotides, the CDR3 is TGTGCCAGCAGTGAAGCGATGGGGACAGGGCAGGAGACCCAGTACTTC. This translates into CASSEAMGTGQETQYF. This sequence joins TRBV6-1 and TRBJ2-5, with 9 bases aligning to TRBD1. V lost 0 bases to trimming and J lost 5 bases; unmatched junction nucleotides: 7. This CDR3 is built from 16 residues. Germline CDR1 and CDR2: MNHNS and SASEGT.

This chain joins TRBV5-8 and TRBJ2-3, with D hard to call. The V end lost 0 bases, the J end lost 5 bases, and 7 bases lay between the germline ends. The germline gives CDR1 SGHTS, CDR2 YDEGEE. The length of the CDR3 is 13 residues. The CDR3 nucleotides read TGTGCCAGCAGCTTGGGTGCCAGAGATACGCAGTATTTT. This gives the protein CASSLGARDTQYF.

The chain joins TRBV6-5 to TRBJ2-7; 8 bases agree with TRBD1. V trimming: 9 bases; J trimming: 5 bases; junction bases outside the gene matches: 6. This CDR3 has 12 amino acids. The germline CDR1 and CDR2 sequences are MNHEY and SVGAGI. Here the CDR3 DNA reads TGTGCCAGTACAGGGGGAATCGACGAGCAGTACTTC. It encodes CASTGGIDEQYF.

V gene TRBV9 combines with J gene TRBJ2-4, with D possibly TRBD1 on 7 matching bases. This CDR3 has 15 amino acids. Trimming left V 4 bases short and J 8 bases short, with 19 bases between. Per germline, CDR1 SGDLS and CDR2 YYNGEE. The CDR3 DNA sequence: TGTGCCAGCAGCCCAGGAGGGAACAGGGGTTACATTCAGTACTTC. Its protein is CASSPGGNRGYIQYF.

This chain connects TRBV18 to TRBJ1-6; no clear D. CDR1 and CDR2 from the germline V gene are KGHSH and LQKENI. The CDR3 is 15 residues long. The V end lost 6 bases, the J end lost 0 bases, and 9 bases lay between the germline ends. CDR3: CASSGVSSYNSPLHF. In DNA, the CDR3 is TGTGCCAGCTCTGGGGTTTCCTCCTATAATTCACCCCTCCACTTT.

This chain links TRBV12-3 or TRBV12-4 with TRBJ1-2; a possible D gene is TRBD1 (6 bases). V was pared by 3 bases and J by 8 bases, with 13 bases between. This CDR3 has 13 amino acids. The CDR3 sequence is CASSLGAPTGYTF. CDR3 sequence (DNA): TGTGCCAGCAGTTTGGGGGCCCCTACGGGCTACACCTTC.

V and J are TRBV6-2 or TRBV6-3 and TRBJ2-7, with D possibly matching TRBD2 (6 bases). Germline V gene lookup returns CDR1 MNHEY and CDR2 SVGEGT. This CDR3 spans 17 amino acids. V was shortened by 0 bases and J by 1 base, with 16 bases between the two germline ends. As DNA, the CDR3 is TGTGCCAGCAGTTACTCGACTCGCGCGGAGGGTTCCTACGAGCAGTACTTC. Its translation: CASSYSTRAEGSYEQYF.

This chain uses TRBV19 with TRBJ2-1; 10 bases agree with TRBD2. The CDR3 consists of 15 residues. The junction had 5 bases not matched to a gene; V was cut back by 4 bases and J by 5 bases. Germline V gene data show CDR1 as LNHDA and CDR2 as SQIVND (reference sequence). This CDR3 is CASSTIAGGHNEQFF. CDR3 in DNA: TGTGCCAGTAGTACCATAGCGGGGGGTCACAATGAGCAGTTCTTC.

The chain joins TRBV2 to TRBJ2-2, with TRBD2 as a possible D gene (5 bases). The CDR3 runs to 13 residues. Trimming removed 9 bases from V and 6 bases from J, with 14 bases in between. Germline V gene sequence: CDR1 SNHLY, CDR2 FYNNEI. For the CDR3, the DNA is TGTGCCAGTAGAAGGACTGTACCCGGGGAGCTGTTTTTT. Its protein product is CASRRTVPGELFF.

The chain has TRBV4-3 and TRBJ2-3; TRBD2 agrees at 10 bases. The CDR3 has 15 residues. Germline values: CDR1 LGHNA, CDR2 YSLEER. Germline trimming cut 4 bases from V and 7 bases from J; bases unmatched to any gene: 8. CDR3 amino acids: CASSPRAGGPNTQYF. The CDR3 coding sequence is TGCGCCAGCAGCCCCCGAGCGGGGGGGCCGAATACGCAGTATTTT.

The chain employs TRBV19 and TRBJ2-2; 9 nucleotides agree with TRBD1. Per the germline V gene, CDR1 is LNHDA and CDR2 is SQIVND (reference sequence). V shed 11 bases, J shed 7 bases, and the junction held 11 bases outside the gene matches. The CDR3 covers 14 residues. CDR3 amino acids: CAGSETGGIGELFF. As DNA, the CDR3 is TGTGCCGGCTCCGAGACAGGGGGAATCGGGGAGCTGTTTTTT.

V is TRBV5-8 and J is TRBJ1-6; D perhaps matches TRBD1 (5 bases). Germline V gene data show CDR1 as SGHTS and CDR2 as YDEGEE. V lost 1 base and J 7 bases, leaving 9 bases between the germline ends. This CDR3 is built from 14 residues. CDR3 sequence reads: CASSLSGMNSPLHF. DNA of the CDR3: TGTGCCAGCAGCTTGTCAGGGATGAATTCACCCCTCCACTTT.

CDR3 sequence: CASSLYGEAFF. Written as DNA, the CDR3 is TGTGCCAGCAGCTTGTATGGTGAAGCTTTCTTT. The V gene is TRBV7-2, the J gene TRBJ1-1; D ambiguous. The germline V gene has CDR1 SGHTA and CDR2 FQGNSA. Trimming shortened V by 3 bases and J by 7 bases, and 6 bases separated the two germline ends. The CDR3 sequence is 11 residues long.

Points on this clone: An end of the junction differs from the germline gene, which may be a read error. V gene TRBV10-2 combines with J gene TRBJ2-2, with TRBD2 identical over 9 bases. The CDR3 is 15 residues long. In germline, CDR1 is WSHSY, CDR2 SAAADI. In DNA, the CDR3 is TGCGCCAGCTGTGAGTCGACTCTAGCGGGGCGGGAGCTGTTTTTT. Its translation is CASCESTLAGRELFF.

This CDR3 reads CASSFQGASYEQYF. DNA for the CDR3: TGTGCCAGCAGTTTTCAGGGGGCTTCCTACGAGCAGTACTTC. The chain carries TRBV28 and TRBJ2-7; 8 bases are shared with TRBD1. The trim removed 3 bases at V and 1 base at J, leaving 2 bases unmatched. This CDR3 comprises 14 residues. CDR1 MDHEN and CDR2 SYDVKM come from the germline V gene.

The chain employs TRBV11-2 and TRBJ1-4, with no clear D. This CDR3 comprises 12 residues. Per germline, CDR1 SGHAT and CDR2 FQNNGV. V lost 0 bases and J 10 bases, leaving 6 bases between the germline ends. CDR3 nucleotides: TGTGCCAGCAGCTTAGATAACGCAAAACTGTTTTTT. Protein product: CASSLDNAKLFF.